These 18 T cell receptor beta chains share one sample of origin, sequenced in a study of glioma-infiltrating T cells after dendritic cell vaccination. Some clones are missing from TCRdb's copy, which holds only in-frame ones; the method was immunoSEQ multiplex PCR. The sample consists of about 32,000 clones, more than 90% of them appearing once. The sample was blood, taken before dendritic cell vaccination. The receptors derive from a human donor with glioblastoma.

The chain employs TRBV30 and TRBJ1-5, with a weak D call TRBD1 (5 bases). Germline V gives CDR1 GTSNPN, CDR2 SVGIG (reference sequence). The V end lost 0 bases, the J end lost 3 bases, and 12 bases lay between the germline ends. The CDR3 is 15 residues long. Here the CDR3 reads CAWSVLGQPNQPQHF. The DNA for the CDR3 is TGTGCCTGGAGTGTGTTGGGGCAGCCCAATCAGCCCCAGCATTTT.

This clone occurred once. This sequence joins TRBV14 and TRBJ2-3, with D possibly TRBD2 on 7 matching bases. Germline values: CDR1 SGHDN, CDR2 FVKESK. This CDR3 has 16 amino acids. The V end was cut by 1 base, the J end by 0 bases, with 11 bases between. The CDR3 DNA follows: TGTGCCAGCAGCCAAGGAGGGGGGGGTAGCACAGATACGCAGTATTTT. Translation: CASSQGGGGSTDTQYF. Looking up the rest from reference TRBV14 and TRBJ2-3 gives the full variable domain: EAGVTQFPSHSVIEKGQTVTLRCDPISGHDNLYWYRRVMGKEIKFLLHFVKESKQDESGMPNNRFLAERTGGTYSTLKVQPAELEDSGVYFCASSQGGGGSTDTQYFGPGTRLTVL.

The gene calls are TRBV15 and TRBJ2-2; perhaps TRBD1 as D (6 bases). V gave up 0 bases and J gave up 2 bases, with 16 bases separating them. The CDR3 spans 18 residues. Germline CDR1 LNHNV, CDR2 YYDKDF (reference sequence). The CDR3 coding sequence is TGTGCCACCAGCAGAGAGTATTCTGGACAGCGTAACACCGGGGAGCTGTTTTTT. It specifies CATSREYSGQRNTGELFF.

The chain uses TRBV10-1 and TRBJ2-7; possibly TRBD2 for D (6 bases). The CDR3 is 11 residues long. V was clipped by 9 bases and J by 5 bases, with 11 bases between them. CDR1 and CDR2 (germline): WNHNN, SYGVQD (reference sequence). The chain's CDR3 is CASAWRDEQYF. DNA for the CDR3: TGCGCCAGTGCTTGGAGGGACGAGCAGTACTTC.

This clone was counted a few times. This rearrangement joins TRBV7-2 to TRBJ2-3, with D tentatively TRBD2 (6 bases). The CDR3 runs to 14 residues. V was trimmed by 5 bases and J by 4 bases, leaving 13 bases between them. Germline values: CDR1 SGHTA, CDR2 FQGNSA. CDR3 nucleotide sequence: TGTGCCAGCAGCCCTTTAACTAGCTCAGATACGCAGTATTTT. This sequence encodes CASSPLTSSDTQYF.

The rearrangement links TRBV19 to TRBJ1-2; no firm D call. Germline V gives CDR1 LNHDA, CDR2 SQIVND (reference sequence). This CDR3 contains 15 residues. Trimming pared 3 bases from V and 1 base from J, leaving 12 bases between. CDR3 in amino acids: CASSIGSAGNYGYTF. The CDR3 DNA sequence: TGTGCCAGTAGTATTGGGTCCGCGGGTAACTATGGCTACACCTTC. The full variable domain, with the rest looked up from reference TRBV19 and TRBJ1-2, is DGGITQSPKYLFRKEGQNVTLSCEQNLNHDAMYWYRQDPGQGLRLIYYSQIVNDFQKGDIAEGYSVSREKKESFPLTVTSAQKNPTAFYLCASSIGSAGNYGYTFGSGTRLTVV.

CDR3: CASSPSGTGGYGTQYF. CDR3 DNA sequence: TGTGCCAGCAGCCCTTCCGGGACAGGGGGATACGGTACGCAGTATTTT. The chain has TRBV9 and TRBJ2-3, with 11 bases lining up with TRBD1. The CDR3 spans 16 residues. V gave up 4 bases and J gave up 8 bases; unmatched junction bases: 12. Germline-derived CDR1 and CDR2 are SGDLS and YYNGEE.

In the case of this clone: One junction end disagrees with the germline gene, perhaps due to a read error. V is TRBV10-1 and J is TRBJ1-2; D remains ambiguous. This CDR3 contains 14 residues. Germline lookup yields CDR1 WNHNN and CDR2 SYGVQD (reference sequence). As DNA, the CDR3 is TGCGCCAGCAGTGAGGGGCGCGTCAACTCTGGCTACACCTTC. Translated: CASSEGRVNSGYTF.

The chain has TRBV6-1 and TRBJ2-3, with D perhaps matching TRBD2 (5 bases). V was clipped by 6 bases and J by 4 bases, with 11 bases between them. Germline-derived CDR1 and CDR2 are MNHNS and SASEGT. This CDR3 contains 13 residues. CDR3 protein: CASSGEGADTQYF. The DNA for the CDR3 is TGTGCCAGCAGCGGGGAAGGAGCAGATACGCAGTATTTT.

This chain joins TRBV5-5 and TRBJ2-5; TRBD2 matches 10 bases. Germline CDR1 is SGHKS and CDR2 is YYEKEE (reference sequence). V gave up 0 bases and J gave up 5 bases; unmatched junction bases: 13. The CDR3 extends over 18 amino acids. CDR3 residues: CASSLGGSSGGAGETQYF. The CDR3 DNA reads as TGTGCCAGCAGCTTGGGAGGCTCGAGCGGGGGGGCCGGGGAGACCCAGTACTTC.

Written as DNA, the CDR3 is TGCGCCAGCAGTGGAGGACTAGAGTCCTACGAGCAGTACTTC. Its translation: CASSGGLESYEQYF. The V and J genes are TRBV10-1 and TRBJ2-7; 7 bases match TRBD2. Unmatched junction bases numbered 4, after V lost 4 bases and J lost 1 base. The V gene's germline CDR1 is WNHNN and CDR2 SYGVQD (reference sequence). This CDR3 comprises 14 residues.

The J gene is TRBJ2-5, the V gene TRBV2, with 7 bases lining up with TRBD1. Germline CDR1 and CDR2: SNHLY and FYNNEI. The CDR3 contains 13 residues. V lost 8 bases, J lost 7 bases, and 10 bases stayed unmatched. CDR3 sequence reads: CASRTGAGGTQYF. CDR3 DNA: TGTGCCAGCCGTACAGGGGCCGGTGGGACCCAGTACTTC.

This sequence joins TRBV7-2 and TRBJ2-7; possibly TRBD1 for D (6 bases). Trimming cost V 1 base and J 0 bases, with 10 bases left between them. The CDR3 has 15 amino acids. Germline CDR1 SGHTA, CDR2 FQGNSA. CDR3 bases: TGTGCCAGCAGCTTAGTACAGGGAATCTCCTACGAGCAGTACTTC. Residues: CASSLVQGISYEQYF.

This sequence joins TRBV18 and TRBJ2-7; 8 bases agree with TRBD1. V lost 2 bases and J lost 6; bases outside the gene matches: 6. Germline values: CDR1 KGHSH, CDR2 LQKENI. This CDR3 has 14 amino acids. CDR3 region: CASSPSGTGTEQYF. In DNA, the CDR3 is TGTGCCAGCTCACCATCCGGGACAGGTACCGAGCAGTACTTC.

The chain is built from TRBV19 and TRBJ1-2, with 10 bases identical to TRBD1. CDR1 is LNHDA and CDR2 is SQIVND in the germline V gene (reference sequence). Trimming removed 6 bases from V and 8 bases from J; junction bases left unmatched: 12. CDR3 length equals 15 residues. In nucleotides, the CDR3 is TGTGCCAGTAGCCACACCGGGACAGGGGCCTCAGGCTACACCTTC. Its protein is CASSHTGTGASGYTF.

J is TRBJ1-6 and V is TRBV7-2; D is unclear. With 6 bases removed from V and 6 bases from J, the gap between germline ends came to 18 bases. Germline values: CDR1 SGHTA, CDR2 FQGNSA. This CDR3 contains 16 residues. The DNA for the CDR3 is TGTGCCAGCAGTATACAGTTTGGGCGAACTAATTCACCCCTCCACTTT. Translation: CASSIQFGRTNSPLHF. Full variable domain (remainder filled in from reference TRBV7-2 and TRBJ1-6): GAGVSQSPSNKVTEKGKDVELRCDPISGHTALYWYRQSLGQGLEFLIYFQGNSAPDKSGLPSDRFSAERTGGSVSTLTIQRTQQEDSAVYLCASSIQFGRTNSPLHFGNGTRLTVT.

The chain carries TRBV29-1 and TRBJ2-7; D remains ambiguous. CDR1 and CDR2 from the germline V gene are SQVTM and ANQGSEA. Trimming removed 4 bases at V and 3 bases at J, with 10 bases between. The CDR3 sequence is 12 residues long. CDR3 nucleotide sequence: TGCAGCGTTGTCTTACAGAGCTACGAGCAGTACTTC. Translating it yields CSVVLQSYEQYF.

The chain employs TRBV7-6 and TRBJ2-2, with 9 bases fitting TRBD2. The CDR3 totals 16 residues. The ends lost 5 bases at V and 2 bases at J; junction bases unmatched: 6. CDR1 is SGHVS, CDR2 FNYEAQ, per germline. Here the CDR3 reads CASSTLSGGNTGELFF. In DNA, the CDR3 is TGTGCCAGCAGCACCCTTAGCGGGGGAAACACCGGGGAGCTGTTTTTT.